This TCR beta chain emerged from a study of circulating tumor DNA in untreated peripheral T-cell lymphoma listed by TCRdb under 2021. Regarding the study in general: To follow circulating tumor DNA that carried tumor TCR clonotypes, serum samples were taken at baseline and then repeatedly over the course of treatment.

Next-generation sequencing of T-cell receptor sequences was used to monitor peripheral T-cell lymphoma patients receiving frontline treatment on a trial. At the junction V is shortened by 6 bases and J by 7 bases, with 15 bases in between. CDR1 LNHDA and CDR2 SQIVND are derived from the germline V gene (reference sequence). From cysteine to phenylalanine, the CDR3 is 13 amino acids long. Just the 39-base CDR3 DNA is kept, in frame starting at base 1. The paper as a whole reports these results and caveats: ctDNA persistence did not always predict relapse, since two patients whose ctDNA stayed persistently detectable after therapy remained in remission over 10 years of follow-up. Of the roughly 24 patients who had serial samples, 30% to 40% had cleared ctDNA after two cycles, and ctDNA that was still detectable after therapy showed a trend toward worse survival. Tumor-specific clonotypes were identified in about three quarters of patients, from approximately 86% of baseline tissues and approximately 70% of baseline serum samples.

With respect to this clone: What antigen it recognizes has not been identified. No qualities accompany the bases; no much larger clone lies one base away.

The library relied on the immunoSEQ multiplex PCR assay. TCRdb holds this immuneACCESS table with in-frame rearrangements only. Some clones are missing; in checked studies, unresolved V genes explain under half, and the rest has no known cause. The sample table contains about 2,000 clones; only one count was recorded for about 90% of them. 20% to 30% of the sample lies in the top ten. The sample taken for sequencing was cell-free DNA from blood serum. The chain links TRBV19 with TRBJ1-1, and perhaps TRBD1 as D gene, on 5 matching bases. The receptor was derived from a human donor with peripheral T-cell lymphoma. The CDR3 protein sequence reads: CASRSQGGFEAFF. The DNA sequence follows: TGTGCCAGTAGAAGTCAGGGCGGTTTTGAAGCTTTCTTT.